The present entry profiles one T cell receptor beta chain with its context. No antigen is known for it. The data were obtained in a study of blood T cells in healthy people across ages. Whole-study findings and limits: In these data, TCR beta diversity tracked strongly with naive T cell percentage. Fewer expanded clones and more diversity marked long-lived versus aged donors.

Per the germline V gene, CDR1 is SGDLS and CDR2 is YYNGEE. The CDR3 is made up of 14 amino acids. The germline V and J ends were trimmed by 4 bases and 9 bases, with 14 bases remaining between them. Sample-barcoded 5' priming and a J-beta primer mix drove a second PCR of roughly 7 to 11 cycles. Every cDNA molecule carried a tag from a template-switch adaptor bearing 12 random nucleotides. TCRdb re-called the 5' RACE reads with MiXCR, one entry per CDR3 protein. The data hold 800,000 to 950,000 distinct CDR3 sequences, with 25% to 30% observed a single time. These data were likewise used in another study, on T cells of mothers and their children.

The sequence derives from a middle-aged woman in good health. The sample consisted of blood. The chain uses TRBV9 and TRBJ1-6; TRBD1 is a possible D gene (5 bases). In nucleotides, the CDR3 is TGTGCCAGCAGCCCCCGGGAGCAGGGTTCACCCCTCCACTTT. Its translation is CASSPREQGSPLHF.